The rows below give T cell receptor beta chains drawn from one sample of a study of blood T cell repertoires in COVID-19. Clones were read by immunoSEQ multiplex PCR, and TCRdb kept only the in-frame ones, dropping some. The sample shows some 130,000 clones, more than 85% of them seen only once. The sequencing input was peripheral blood. The receptors come from a man aged 45-65 years with active or convalescent COVID-19. Both conserved end residues are part of each CDR3. D genes are given only for firm matches. The size entry is marked missing in some rows and otherwise reads once, few, many or a size class.

V,D,size,J,CDR3,DNA
TRBV27,TRBD2,.,TRBJ2-7,CASSPRLAGISYEQYF,TGTGCCAGCAGTCCCCGACTAGCGGGGATCTCCTACGAGCAGTACTTC
TRBV2,.,.,TRBJ1-5,CASTEGWSYSNQPQHF,TGTGCCAGCACTGAAGGCTGGAGCTATAGCAATCAGCCCCAGCATTTT
TRBV6-5,.,.,TRBJ1-3,CASSYAELGNTIYF,TGTGCCAGCAGTTACGCGGAGCTCGGAAACACCATATATTTT
TRBV7-2,TRBD1,.,TRBJ2-7,CASSLIRQGLYEQYF,TGTGCCAGCAGCTTAATTAGACAGGGGTTGTACGAGCAGTACTTC
TRBV7-2,TRBD2,.,TRBJ2-1,CASSLGLAGGSNEQFF,TGTGCCAGCAGCTTGGGACTAGCGGGGGGAAGTAATGAGCAGTTCTTC
TRBV28,TRBD1,.,TRBJ1-1,CASSRISGTGGETEAFF,TGTGCCAGCAGTCGTATCTCCGGGACAGGGGGCGAGACTGAAGCTTTCTTT
TRBV29-1,.,.,TRBJ1-4,CSVEGQATGEKLFF,TGCAGCGTTGAAGGACAGGCCACGGGGGAAAAACTGTTTTTT
TRBV2,TRBD2,once,TRBJ2-3,CASRDGTSGPYTQYF,TGTGCCAGCAGAGATGGGACTAGCGGGCCCTATACGCAGTATTTT
TRBV5-1,.,.,TRBJ1-2,CASSLESGRAYGYTF,TGCGCCAGCAGCTTGGAATCCGGCAGGGCCTATGGCTACACCTTC
TRBV5-6,.,.,TRBJ1-3,CASSLEGRRGNSGNTIYF,TGTGCCAGCAGCTTGGAGGGACGACGGGGGAACTCTGGAAACACCATATATTTT
TRBV7-6,.,.,TRBJ2-6,CASSRRGASESGANVLTF,TGTGCCAGCAGCCGCCGGGGGGCCTCCGAGTCTGGGGCCAACGTCCTGACTTTC
TRBV12-5,.,.,TRBJ2-1,CASGLPLNEQFF,TGTGCTAGTGGTTTGCCCCTCAATGAGCAGTTCTTC
TRBV3-1/TRBV3-2,.,few,TRBJ1-1,CASSQARDWDTEAFF,TGTGCCAGCAGCCAAGCCAGGGATTGGGACACTGAAGCTTTCTTT
TRBV5-1,TRBD1,once,TRBJ2-3,CASSFSGTGGTDTQYF,TGCGCCAGCAGCTTTTCCGGGACAGGGGGGACAGATACGCAGTATTTT
TRBV5-1,TRBD2,.,TRBJ2-5,CASSPMGGYTQETQYF,TGCGCCAGCAGCCCCATGGGGGGGTACACCCAAGAGACCCAGTACTTC
TRBV7-9,.,.,TRBJ2-2,CASSLLDTGELFF,TGTGCCAGCAGCTTACTCGACACCGGGGAGCTGTTTTTT
TRBV19,.,.,TRBJ1-2,CASSRTEPNYGYTF,TGTGCCAGTAGCCGGACAGAACCTAACTATGGCTACACCTTC
TRBV30,TRBD1,.,TRBJ2-3,CAWKGGADTQYF,TGTGCCTGGAAAGGGGGCGCAGATACGCAGTATTTT
TRBV7-6,.,few,TRBJ1-5,CASSLVPGSDNQPQHF,TGTGCCAGCAGCTTAGTCCCAGGGTCGGACAATCAGCCCCAGCATTTT
TRBV11-3,.,.,TRBJ1-5,CASSLDPGVGQPQHF,TGTGCCAGCAGCTTAGATCCAGGGGTAGGGCAGCCCCAGCATTTT
TRBV5-1,.,.,TRBJ2-7,CASMEGRFRYEQYF,TGCGCCAGCATGGAGGGGCGTTTCCGCTACGAGCAGTACTTC
TRBV5-1,TRBD1,.,TRBJ2-7,CASSWGQGPYEQYF,TGCGCCAGCAGCTGGGGACAGGGGCCCTACGAGCAGTACTTC
TRBV7-2,.,.,TRBJ2-7,CATAAGKSSYEQYF,TGTGCCACCGCTGCGGGAAAATCCTCCTACGAGCAGTACTTC
TRBV6-1,TRBD2,.,TRBJ2-3,CASSEGLAGAQQYF,TGTGCCAGCAGTGAAGGACTAGCGGGGGCCCAGCAGTATTTT
TRBV5-1,TRBD1,.,TRBJ2-7,CASRNKTGGLPRSYEQYF,TGCGCCAGCAGGAATAAGACAGGGGGTCTTCCCCGCTCCTACGAGCAGTACTTC
TRBV29-1,.,.,TRBJ2-2,CSVRDTQAGELFF,TGCAGCGTTAGGGACACCCAGGCCGGGGAGCTGTTTTTT
TRBV5-1,TRBD2,.,TRBJ2-1,CASSPGTRNEQFF,TGCGCCAGCAGCCCCGGGACTAGGAATGAGCAGTTCTTC
TRBV30,.,.,TRBJ2-2,CAWTSGALSTGELFF,TGTGCCTGGACTTCTGGGGCCCTCAGCACCGGGGAGCTGTTTTTT
TRBV24-1,.,.,TRBJ2-1,CATSDFRRGDNEQFF,TGTGCCACCAGTGATTTTAGGCGGGGTGACAATGAGCAGTTCTTC
TRBV28,TRBD1,once,TRBJ2-7,CASSPDRGGDYEQYF,TGTGCCAGCAGTCCTGACAGGGGGGGTGATTACGAGCAGTACTTC
TRBV29-1,TRBD1,once,TRBJ2-7,CSVKLQGAIYEQYF,TGCAGCGTTAAACTTCAGGGGGCCATCTACGAGCAGTACTTC
TRBV11-2,TRBD2,.,TRBJ2-7,CASSRLSGGAREQYF,TGTGCCAGCAGCCGGCTGAGCGGGGGGGCTCGCGAGCAGTACTTC
TRBV30,TRBD1,.,TRBJ1-5,CAWSPDSWDSLFQPQHF,TGTGCCTGGAGCCCAGACAGCTGGGACAGCTTGTTTCAGCCCCAGCATTTT
TRBV7-2,TRBD1,once,TRBJ1-2,CASSLDRGNYGYTF,TGTGCCAGCAGCTTGGACAGGGGGAACTATGGCTACACCTTC
TRBV7-2,TRBD2,.,TRBJ2-7,CASSPRPSGGIPYEQYF,TGTGCCAGCAGCCCGCGGCCTAGCGGGGGGATCCCCTACGAGCAGTACTTC
TRBV28,TRBD1,.,TRBJ2-7,CASRETGGGSYEQYF,TGTGCCAGCAGGGAAACAGGGGGCGGCTCCTACGAGCAGTACTTC
TRBV14,TRBD1,.,TRBJ2-1,CASSQAGGQFF,TGTGCCAGCAGCCAAGCAGGGGGTCAGTTCTTC
TRBV4-3,TRBD1,few,TRBJ1-3,CASSQTGDSRNTIYF,TGCGCCAGCAGCCAAACTGGGGACAGCCGAAACACCATATATTTT
TRBV4-3,.,.,TRBJ2-1,CASSQDVSEGWHNEQFF,TGCGCCAGCAGCCAAGATGTTTCAGAGGGTTGGCACAATGAGCAGTTCTTC
TRBV10-3,TRBD2,.,TRBJ2-3,CAISERPGLGVYF,TGTGCCATCAGTGAGCGCCCGGGACTAGGGGTGTATTTT
TRBV5-5,.,few,TRBJ1-2,CASSLGSYGYTF,TGTGCCAGCAGCTTGGGTAGCTATGGCTACACCTTC
TRBV11-1,TRBD1,few,TRBJ2-7,CASSRTDRDGYEQYF,TGTGCCAGCAGCCGAACCGACAGGGATGGGTACGAGCAGTACTTC
TRBV2,.,.,TRBJ1-4,CASTPRGGYGGTNEKLFF,TGTGCCAGCACCCCGCGAGGGGGATACGGAGGAACTAATGAAAAACTGTTTTTT
TRBV9,TRBD1,once,TRBJ1-3,CASSIGTGGPAIYF,TGTGCCAGCAGCATAGGGACAGGGGGCCCCGCCATATATTTT
TRBV27,TRBD1,once,TRBJ1-6,CASSLGTDLYSPLHF,TGTGCCAGCAGTCTCGGGACAGATCTCTACTCACCCCTCCACTTT
TRBV4-1,.,.,TRBJ1-2,CASSQGSQNYGYTF,TGCGCCAGCAGCCAGGGCAGCCAGAACTATGGCTACACCTTC
TRBV28,.,.,TRBJ1-5,CASSLPQGIGQPQHF,TGTGCCAGCAGTTTGCCTCAGGGTATTGGACAGCCCCAGCATTTT
TRBV3-1/TRBV3-2,.,.,TRBJ1-1,CASSQGRSYTEAFF,TGTGCCAGCAGCCAAGGCCGGAGCTACACTGAAGCTTTCTTT
TRBV19,.,.,TRBJ1-1,CASSVAPNTEAFF,TGTGCCAGTAGCGTAGCCCCGAACACTGAAGCTTTCTTT
TRBV9,TRBD1,.,TRBJ2-6,CASSVESQGNGANVLTF,TGTGCCAGCAGCGTAGAATCACAGGGGAATGGGGCCAACGTCCTGACTTTC
TRBV7-8,TRBD1,.,TRBJ2-5,CASSLVTGGQETQYF,TGTGCCAGCAGCTTAGTCACAGGGGGCCAAGAGACCCAGTACTTC
TRBV14,TRBD1,.,TRBJ2-7,CASSQGRGLAYEQYF,TGTGCCAGCAGCCAAGGCAGGGGGTTAGCCTACGAGCAGTACTTC
TRBV9,TRBD2,.,TRBJ2-1,CASSVLGRGSPNEQFF,TGTGCCAGCAGCGTTTTAGGTCGCGGGAGCCCCAATGAGCAGTTCTTC